This T cell receptor (beta chain) appears in the sequencing data of a study of a mutant IDH1 vaccine in newly diagnosed glioma. Profiled with immunoSEQ multiplex PCR; TCRdb holds only in-frame clones, not every one. The sample has tens of thousands of clones, 83% seen once; the top ten hold 7% to 9%. The sample's time point: baseline, week 1 (first vaccination visit). Specified treatment: pre-vaccination baseline after standard-of-care therapy. The specimen was PBMCs, collected from a glioma patient treated with radiotherapy, temozolomide or both. The sequence was obtained from a woman in her fifties or sixties with glioma.

Here the CDR3 reads CASSQFTGDPTGELFF. The CDR3 DNA is TGTGCCAGCAGCCAATTTACAGGGGACCCCACCGGGGAGCTGTTTTTT. V is TRBV4-2 and J is TRBJ2-2, with 7 bases fitting TRBD1. The CDR3 runs to 16 residues. J lost 4 bases, V lost 2 bases, and 7 bases had no gene match. Germline V CDR1 and CDR2: LGHNA, YNFKEQ.